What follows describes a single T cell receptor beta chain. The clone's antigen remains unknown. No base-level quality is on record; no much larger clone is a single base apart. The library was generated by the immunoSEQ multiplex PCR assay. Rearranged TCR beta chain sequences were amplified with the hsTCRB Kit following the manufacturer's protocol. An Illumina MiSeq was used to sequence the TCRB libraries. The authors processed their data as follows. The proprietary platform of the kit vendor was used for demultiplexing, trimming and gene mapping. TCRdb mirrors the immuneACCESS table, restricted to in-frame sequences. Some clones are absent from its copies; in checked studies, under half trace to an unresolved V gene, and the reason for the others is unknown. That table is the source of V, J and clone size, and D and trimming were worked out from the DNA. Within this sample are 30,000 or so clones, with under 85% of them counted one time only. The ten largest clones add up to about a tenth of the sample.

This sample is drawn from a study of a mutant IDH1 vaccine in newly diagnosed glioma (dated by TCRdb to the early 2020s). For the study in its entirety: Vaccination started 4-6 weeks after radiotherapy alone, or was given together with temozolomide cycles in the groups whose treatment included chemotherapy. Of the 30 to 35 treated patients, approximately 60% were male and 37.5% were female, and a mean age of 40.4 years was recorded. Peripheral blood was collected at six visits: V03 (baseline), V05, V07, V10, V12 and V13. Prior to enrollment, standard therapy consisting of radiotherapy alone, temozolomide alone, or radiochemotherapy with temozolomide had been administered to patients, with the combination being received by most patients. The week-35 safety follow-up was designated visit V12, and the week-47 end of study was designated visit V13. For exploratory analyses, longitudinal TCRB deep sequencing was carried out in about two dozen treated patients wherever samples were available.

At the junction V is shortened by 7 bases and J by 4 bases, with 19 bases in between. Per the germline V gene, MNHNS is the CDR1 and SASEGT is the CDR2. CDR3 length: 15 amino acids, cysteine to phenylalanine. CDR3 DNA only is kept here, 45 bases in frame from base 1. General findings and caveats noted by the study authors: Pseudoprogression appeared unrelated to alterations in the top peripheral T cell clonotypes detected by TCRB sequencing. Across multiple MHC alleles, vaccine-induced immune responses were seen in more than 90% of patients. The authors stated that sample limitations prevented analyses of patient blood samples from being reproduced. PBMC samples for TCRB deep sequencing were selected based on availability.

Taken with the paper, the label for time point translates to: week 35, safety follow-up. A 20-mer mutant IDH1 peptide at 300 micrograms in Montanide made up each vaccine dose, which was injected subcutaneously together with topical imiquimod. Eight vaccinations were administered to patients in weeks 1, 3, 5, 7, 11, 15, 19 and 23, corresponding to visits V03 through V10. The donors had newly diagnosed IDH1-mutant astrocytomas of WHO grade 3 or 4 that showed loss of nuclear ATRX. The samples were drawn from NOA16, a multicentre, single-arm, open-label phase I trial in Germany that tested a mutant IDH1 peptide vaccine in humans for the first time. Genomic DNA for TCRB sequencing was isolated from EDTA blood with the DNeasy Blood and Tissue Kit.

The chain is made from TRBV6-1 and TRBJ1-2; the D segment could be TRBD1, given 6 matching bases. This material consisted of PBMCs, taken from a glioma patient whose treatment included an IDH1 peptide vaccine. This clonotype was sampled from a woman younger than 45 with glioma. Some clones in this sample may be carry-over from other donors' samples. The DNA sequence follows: TGTGCCAGCATATCTGGGGGCGGACTCTTCTATGGCTACACCTTC. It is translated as CASISGGGLFYGYTF.